Each of the 21 T cell receptor beta chains below was sequenced from the same sample in a study of blood T cell repertoires in COVID-19 (dated by TCRdb to the early 2020s). Library generation was performed with the immunoSEQ multiplex PCR assay. TCRdb holds this immuneACCESS table with in-frame rearrangements only. Some clones are missing; in checked studies, unresolved V genes explain under half, and the rest has no known cause. The sample table lists approximately 280,000 clones, over 75% of them with a count of one. The leading ten clones occupy just under 9.5% of the sample. The sequencing input was peripheral blood. The receptors shown here come from a man between 18 and 29 years old with active or convalescent COVID-19.

The CDR3 coding sequence is TGTGCCAGCAGTTTAAAAGCGGGGGGTGAATACGAGCAGTACTTC. Its protein is CASSLKAGGEYEQYF. V is TRBV27 and J is TRBJ2-7; 9 bases line up with TRBD2. The V and J ends lost 2 bases and 4 bases, in that order; junction bases with no gene match: 6. Germline values: CDR1 MNHEY, CDR2 SMNVEV (reference sequence). The CDR3 runs to 15 residues.

The chain combines TRBV15 with TRBJ1-6; 10 bases align to TRBD1. Germline trimming cut 5 bases from V and 7 bases from J; bases unmatched to any gene: 5. Germline loops: CDR1 LNHNV, CDR2 YYDKDF (reference sequence). The length of the CDR3 is 15 residues. CDR3 loop: CATSLDRGVNSPLHF. CDR3 DNA: TGTGCCACCAGCCTGGACAGGGGGGTCAATTCACCCCTCCACTTT.

Only one count was recorded for this clone. The V gene is TRBV11-3, the J gene TRBJ2-3, with 13 positions matching TRBD2. The CDR3 runs to 16 residues. V shed 5 bases and J 4 bases; nucleotides not matched to a gene: 6. Germline lookup yields CDR1 SGHNT and CDR2 YENEEA. CDR3 protein: CASSSRLAGGPDTQYF. The CDR3, as DNA: TGTGCCAGCAGCAGCAGACTAGCGGGGGGCCCAGATACGCAGTATTTT.

This chain links TRBV19 with TRBJ1-3; 7 nucleotides line up with TRBD1. Germline lookup yields CDR1 LNHDA and CDR2 SQIVND (reference sequence). V shed 10 bases, J shed 4 bases, and the junction held 10 bases outside the gene matches. This CDR3 spans 14 amino acids. The CDR3 bases are TGTGCCACGCAACAAATGACAGGGGGAAACACCATATATTTT. It yields the protein CATQQMTGGNTIYF.

The V and J genes are TRBV5-4 and TRBJ1-1, with 10 nucleotides matching TRBD1. Trimming cost V 5 bases and J 5 bases; bases outside gene matches: 9. The V gene's germline CDR1 is SGHNT and CDR2 YYREEE (reference sequence). This CDR3 has 15 amino acids. CDR3: CASRLTGGAWTEAFF. The DNA of the CDR3 is TGTGCCAGCAGGTTGACAGGGGGCGCGTGGACTGAAGCTTTCTTT.

The chain uses TRBV19 and TRBJ1-1, with TRBD1 matching 9 bases. The CDR3 is made up of 16 amino acids. Germline lookup yields CDR1 LNHDA and CDR2 SQIVND (reference sequence). The junction had 14 bases not matched to a gene; V was cut back by 6 bases and J by 6 bases. The CDR3 loop is CASRTGQGQRRAEAFF. The CDR3 region has the DNA TGTGCCAGTAGAACTGGACAGGGGCAAAGGAGGGCTGAAGCTTTCTTT.

The chain uses TRBV5-6 and TRBJ2-7; TRBD1 might be the D (6 bases). V lost 4 bases and J 3 bases, leaving 11 bases between the germline ends. Per germline, CDR1 SGHDT and CDR2 YYEEEE. The CDR3 runs to 13 residues. DNA for the CDR3: TGTGCCAGCAGCCCTCCGGACAGCTACGAGCAGTACTTC. Protein sequence: CASSPPDSYEQYF.

The chain employs TRBV6-2 or TRBV6-3 and TRBJ1-5, with D perhaps TRBD1 (6 bases). V was pared by 6 bases and J by 0 bases, with 12 bases between. CDR1 MNHEY and CDR2 SVGEGT come from the germline V gene. This CDR3 spans 15 amino acids. The CDR3 sequence is CASSRTAYSNQPQHF. Written as DNA, the CDR3 is TGTGCCAGCAGCCGGACAGCTTATAGCAATCAGCCCCAGCATTTT.

The chain combines TRBV11-3 with TRBJ1-6; a possible D gene is TRBD1 (5 bases). The V gene lost 1 base and the J gene lost 13 bases, with 17 bases spanning the gap. This CDR3 contains 15 residues. The germline V gene encodes CDR1 SGHNT and CDR2 YENEEA. The CDR3 DNA reads as TGTGCCAGCAGCTTAGGTAAGGGGCTCGTAGTGCCCCTCCACTTT. It is translated as CASSLGKGLVVPLHF. Based on the CDR3 plus reference TRBV11-3 and TRBJ1-6, the full variable domain is EAGVVQSPRYKIIEKKQPVAFWCNPISGHNTLYWYLQNLGQGPELLIRYENEEAVDDSQLPKDRFSAERLKGVDSTLKIQPAELGDSAVYLCASSLGKGLVVPLHFGNGTRLTVT.

V is TRBV29-1 and J is TRBJ2-2; a weak D match, TRBD2 (5 bases). Trimming removed 1 base at V and 6 bases at J, with 9 bases between. The CDR3 is 13 residues long. The V gene's germline CDR1 is SQVTM and CDR2 ANQGSEA. The CDR3 nucleotides are TGCAGCGTTGAAGTCGAGGGTCCCGGGGAGCTGTTTTTT. Translated, it gives CSVEVEGPGELFF.

This clone was observed a single time. The V call is TRBV6-4, the J call TRBJ1-2; no firm D call. CDR1 is MRHNA and CDR2 is SNTAGT in the germline V gene. V lost 4 bases to trimming and J lost 4 bases, with 13 bases between them. The CDR3 has 14 amino acids. CDR3 nucleotides: TGTGCCAGCAGTGTTGAGGGAGGGTCCTATGGCTACACCTTC. Its translation is CASSVEGGSYGYTF.

This sequence joins TRBV4-1 and TRBJ1-2; 7 bases match TRBD1. The CDR3 spans 16 residues. V lost 4 bases, J lost 4 bases, and 12 bases stayed unmatched. The germline V gene encodes CDR1 MGHRA and CDR2 YSYEKL. The CDR3 reads CASSPGPGGTLYGYTF. CDR3 in DNA: TGCGCCAGCAGCCCGGGGCCAGGGGGGACCCTCTATGGCTACACCTTC.

The chain carries TRBV19 and TRBJ1-2, with a weak D call TRBD1 (5 bases). V lost 0 bases and J lost 2, with 10 bases in between. The germline gives CDR1 LNHDA, CDR2 SQIVND (reference sequence). CDR3 length: 15 residues. CDR3 amino acids: CASSIDRAPNYGYTF. DNA for the CDR3: TGTGCCAGTAGTATAGACAGGGCCCCCAACTATGGCTACACCTTC. Drawing the rest from reference TRBV19 and TRBJ1-2, the complete variable domain is DGGITQSPKYLFRKEGQNVTLSCEQNLNHDAMYWYRQDPGQGLRLIYYSQIVNDFQKGDIAEGYSVSREKKESFPLTVTSAQKNPTAFYLCASSIDRAPNYGYTFGSGTRLTVV.

The chain combines TRBV6-1 with TRBJ2-1; the D is unclear. Germline V gene data show CDR1 as MNHNS and CDR2 as SASEGT. The CDR3 sequence is 15 residues long. V was shortened by 3 bases and J by 1 base, with 10 bases between the two germline ends. The chain's CDR3 is CASSEAALSYNEQFF. CDR3 nucleotide sequence: TGTGCCAGCAGTGAGGCGGCCTTATCCTACAATGAGCAGTTCTTC.

This clone has more than one count but fewer than ten. The chain is built from TRBV7-2 and TRBJ2-7; D not certain. Between the trimmed V and J ends, which lost 2 bases and 0 bases, there was a span of 11 bases. The CDR3 consists of 15 residues. Germline values: CDR1 SGHTA, CDR2 FQGNSA. The CDR3 DNA follows: TGTGCCAGCAGCTTATATGCGAGCAACTCCTACGAGCAGTACTTC. It specifies CASSLYASNSYEQYF.

V and J are TRBV7-9 and TRBJ2-7, with TRBD1 matching over 10 bases. CDR3 length: 15 residues. J gave up 4 bases and V 5 bases, and 8 bases lay outside the gene matches. From germline, CDR1 is SEHNR and CDR2 FQNEAQ (reference sequence). CDR3 loop: CASSASGTGAYEQYF. DNA for the CDR3: TGTGCCAGCAGCGCATCCGGGACAGGGGCATACGAGCAGTACTTC. Together with reference TRBV7-9 and TRBJ2-7, the CDR3 gives the full variable domain: DTGVSQNPRHKITKRGQNVTFRCDPISEHNRLYWYRQTLGQGPEFLTYFQNEAQLEKSRLLSDRFSAERPKGSFSTLEIQRTEQGDSAMYLCASSASGTGAYEQYFGPGTRLTVT.

This clone was seen only once. The chain is built from TRBV10-1 and TRBJ2-7, with D unresolved. The length of the CDR3 is 15 residues. From germline, CDR1 is WNHNN and CDR2 SYGVQD (reference sequence). Trimming removed 0 bases at V and 0 bases at J, with 9 bases between. This CDR3 is CASSESGGDSYEQYF. CDR3 sequence (DNA): TGCGCCAGCAGTGAGTCCGGCGGAGACTCCTACGAGCAGTACTTC.

The chain links TRBV5-6 to TRBJ1-3, with D hard to call. The CDR3 consists of 14 residues. Germline-derived CDR1 and CDR2 are SGHDT and YYEEEE. Between the trimmed V and J ends, which lost 3 bases and 0 bases, there was a span of 7 bases. CDR3 DNA: TGTGCCAGCAGCTATAGCTCCTCTGGAAACACCATATATTTT. This sequence encodes CASSYSSSGNTIYF.

The chain combines TRBV6-1 with TRBJ1-4, with a weak D call TRBD1 (5 bases). Germline V gene lookup returns CDR1 MNHNS and CDR2 SASEGT. V was trimmed by 1 base and J by 8 bases, leaving 14 bases between them. The CDR3 is made up of 15 amino acids. CDR3 DNA: TGTGCCAGCAGTGAAGGGAAAGGGGCCTGGGAAAAACTGTTTTTT. Residues: CASSEGKGAWEKLFF.

This clone was detected a few times. The V call is TRBV18, the J call TRBJ1-6; TRBD1 aligns across 9 bases. The trim removed 5 bases at V and 7 bases at J, leaving 6 bases unmatched. The germline CDR1 and CDR2 sequences are KGHSH and LQKENI. The CDR3 extends over 15 amino acids. For the CDR3, the DNA is TGTGCCAGCTCATCGACGGGACAGGGAAATTCACCCCTCCACTTT. This gives the protein CASSSTGQGNSPLHF.

The chain is built from TRBV9 and TRBJ2-5; 8 nucleotides align to TRBD2. After removal of 0 bases from V and 7 bases from J, the junction contained 8 bases not matched to a gene. Germline V gene sequence: CDR1 SGDLS, CDR2 YYNGEE. The CDR3 consists of 15 residues. The CDR3 region is CASSVAEAGGGTQYF. The CDR3 nucleotides read TGTGCCAGCAGCGTAGCGGAGGCGGGGGGTGGGACCCAGTACTTC.